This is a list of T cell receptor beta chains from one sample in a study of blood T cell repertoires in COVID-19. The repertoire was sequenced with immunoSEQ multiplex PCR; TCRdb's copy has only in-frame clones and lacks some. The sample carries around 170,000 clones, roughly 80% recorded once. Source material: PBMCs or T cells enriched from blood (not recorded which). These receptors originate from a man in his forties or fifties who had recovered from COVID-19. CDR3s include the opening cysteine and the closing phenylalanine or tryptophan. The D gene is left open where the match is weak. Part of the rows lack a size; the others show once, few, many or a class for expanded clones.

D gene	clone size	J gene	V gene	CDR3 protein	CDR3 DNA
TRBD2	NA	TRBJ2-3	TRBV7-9	CASRHVRGGRLADTQYF	TGTGCCAGCAGGCACGTCCGGGGGGGCCGTTTGGCAGATACGCAGTATTTT
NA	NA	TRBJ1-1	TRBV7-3	CASSQQRNTEAFF	TGTGCCAGCAGCCAACAGAGGAACACTGAAGCTTTCTTT
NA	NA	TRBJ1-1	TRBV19	CASSISRMNTEAFF	TGTGCCAGTAGTATTTCCAGGATGAACACTGAAGCTTTCTTT
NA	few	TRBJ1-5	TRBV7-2	CASSLVQGSNQPQHF	TGTGCCAGCAGCTTAGTCCAGGGAAGCAATCAGCCCCAGCATTTT
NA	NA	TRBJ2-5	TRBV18	CASSPFGQGGQETQYF	TGTGCCAGCTCACCATTCGGACAGGGAGGGCAAGAGACCCAGTACTTC
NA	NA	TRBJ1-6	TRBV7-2	CASSLVVGGGYSPLHF	TGTGCCAGCAGCTTAGTGGTCGGGGGGGGGTATTCACCCCTCCACTTT
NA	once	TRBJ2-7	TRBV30	CAWKYDYYEQYF	TGTGCCTGGAAATATGACTACTACGAGCAGTACTTC
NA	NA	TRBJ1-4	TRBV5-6	CASGPGHRNEKLFF	TGTGCCAGCGGCCCCGGACACCGTAATGAAAAACTGTTTTTT
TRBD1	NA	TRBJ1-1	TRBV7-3	CASTQGQGATPFF	TGTGCCAGCACCCAAGGACAGGGGGCAACCCCTTTCTTT
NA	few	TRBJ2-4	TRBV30	CAWSVSALANIQYF	TGTGCCTGGAGTGTATCCGCGTTAGCAAACATTCAGTACTTC
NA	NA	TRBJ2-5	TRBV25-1	CASSERRASLSQYF	TGTGCCAGCAGTGAACGGCGGGCCTCTTTGTCCCAGTACTTC
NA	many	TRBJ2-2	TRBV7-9	CASSAPQDFSRELFF	TGTGCCAGCAGCGCTCCCCAGGACTTTAGTAGGGAGCTGTTTTTT
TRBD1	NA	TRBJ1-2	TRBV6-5	CASSPTGDYGYTF	TGTGCCAGCAGCCCGACAGGGGACTATGGCTACACCTTC
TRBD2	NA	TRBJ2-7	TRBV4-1	CASSQVGGYLAGAYEQYF	TGCGCCAGCAGCCAAGTAGGGGGGTACCTAGCGGGGGCCTACGAGCAGTACTTC
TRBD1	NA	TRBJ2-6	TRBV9	CASSAGQGAGANVLTF	TGTGCCAGCAGCGCGGGACAGGGGGCGGGGGCCAACGTCCTGACTTTC
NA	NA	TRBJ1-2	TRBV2	CASSLATGNGYGYTF	TGTGCCAGCAGTCTGGCAACAGGGAATGGCTATGGCTACACCTTC
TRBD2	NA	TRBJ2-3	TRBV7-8	CASSLSGGGDTQYF	TGTGCCAGCAGCTTATCAGGCGGGGGAGATACGCAGTATTTT